This T cell receptor beta chain came from a study of identical twins. General study findings and limits: Twins shared beta out-of-frame sequences in excess, but this excess was weaker.

The authors used template switching to add a universal primer site and gave cDNA unique molecular identifiers. TCRdb redid the calling of the 5' RACE reads with MiXCR, one entry per CDR3 protein. The sample lists about 810,000 distinct CDR3 sequences, roughly an eighth occurring once. Trimming took off 5 bases at V and 5 bases at J, with 12 bases between the two ends. Germline V gene sequence: CDR1 KGHDR, CDR2 SFDVKD. The CDR3 runs to 13 residues. This clonotype was recorded a few times. Its antigen is not identified. The sample was also reused in another study, on yellow fever vaccine responses in identical twins.

The TCR sequence derives from a woman younger than 35 in good health. This rearrangement joins TRBV24-1 to TRBJ2-7; no reliable D call. The sample comprised PBMCs. The CDR3 is CATSVGSANEQYF. CDR3 nucleotides: TGTGCCACCAGTGTGGGCAGCGCCAACGAGCAGTACTTC.